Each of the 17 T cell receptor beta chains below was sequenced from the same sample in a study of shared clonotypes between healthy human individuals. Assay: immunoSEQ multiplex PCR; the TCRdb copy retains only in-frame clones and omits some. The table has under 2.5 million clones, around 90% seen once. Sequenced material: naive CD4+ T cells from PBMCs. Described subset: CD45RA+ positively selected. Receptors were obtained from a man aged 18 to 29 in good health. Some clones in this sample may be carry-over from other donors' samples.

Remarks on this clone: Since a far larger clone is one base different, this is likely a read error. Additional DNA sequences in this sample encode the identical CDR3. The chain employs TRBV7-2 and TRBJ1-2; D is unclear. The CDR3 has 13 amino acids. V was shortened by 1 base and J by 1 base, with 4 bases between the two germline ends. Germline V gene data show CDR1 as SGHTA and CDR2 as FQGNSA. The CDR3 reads CASSLDSNYGYTF. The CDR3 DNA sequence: TGTGCCAGCAGCTTAGACAGTAACTATGGCTACACCTTC.

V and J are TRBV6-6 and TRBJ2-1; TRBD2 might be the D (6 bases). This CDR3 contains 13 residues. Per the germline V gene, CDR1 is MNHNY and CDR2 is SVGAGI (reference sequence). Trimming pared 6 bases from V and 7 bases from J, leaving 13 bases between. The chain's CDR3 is CASSPPGANEQFF. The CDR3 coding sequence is TGTGCCAGCAGCCCCCCGGGAGCGAATGAGCAGTTCTTC.

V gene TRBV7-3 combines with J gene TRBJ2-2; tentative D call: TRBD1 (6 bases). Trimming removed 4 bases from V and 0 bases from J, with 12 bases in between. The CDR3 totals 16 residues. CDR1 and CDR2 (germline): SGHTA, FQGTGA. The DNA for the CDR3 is TGTGCCAGCAGCTCCCCCCGGGACACGAACACCGGGGAGCTGTTTTTT. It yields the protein CASSSPRDTNTGELFF.

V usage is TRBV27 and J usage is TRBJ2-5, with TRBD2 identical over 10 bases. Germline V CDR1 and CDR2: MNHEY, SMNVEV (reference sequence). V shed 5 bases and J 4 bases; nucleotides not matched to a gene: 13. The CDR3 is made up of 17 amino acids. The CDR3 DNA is TGTGCCAGCAGTCCCGACCGCCTCCTAGCGGGAGCAGAGACCCAGTACTTC. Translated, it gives CASSPDRLLAGAETQYF.

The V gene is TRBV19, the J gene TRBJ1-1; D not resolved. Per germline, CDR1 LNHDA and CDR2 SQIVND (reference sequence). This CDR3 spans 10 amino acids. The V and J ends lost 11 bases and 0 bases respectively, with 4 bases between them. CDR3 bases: TGTGCCTTCATGAACACTGAAGCTTTCTTT. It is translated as CAFMNTEAFF. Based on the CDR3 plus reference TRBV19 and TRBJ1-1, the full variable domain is DGGITQSPKYLFRKEGQNVTLSCEQNLNHDAMYWYRQDPGQGLRLIYYSQIVNDFQKGDIAEGYSVSREKKESFPLTVTSAQKNPTAFYLCAFMNTEAFFGQGTRLTVV.

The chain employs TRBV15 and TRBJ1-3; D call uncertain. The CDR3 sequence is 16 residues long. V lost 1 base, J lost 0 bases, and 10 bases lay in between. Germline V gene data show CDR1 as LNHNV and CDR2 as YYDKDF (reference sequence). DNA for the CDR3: TGTGCCACCAGCAGAGGACGGTCGAGCTCTGGAAACACCATATATTTT. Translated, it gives CATSRGRSSSGNTIYF.

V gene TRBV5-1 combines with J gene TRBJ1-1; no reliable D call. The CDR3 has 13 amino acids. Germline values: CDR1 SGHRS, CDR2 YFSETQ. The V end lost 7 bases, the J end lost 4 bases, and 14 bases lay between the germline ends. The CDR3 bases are TGCGCCAGCCAGGCCGGCCGAAGCACTGAAGCTTTCTTT. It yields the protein CASQAGRSTEAFF. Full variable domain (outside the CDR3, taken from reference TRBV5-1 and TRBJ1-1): KAGVTQTPRYLIKTRGQQVTLSCSPISGHRSVSWYQQTPGQGLQFLFEYFSETQRNKGNFPGRFSGRQFSNSRSEMNVSTLELGDSALYLCASQAGRSTEAFFGQGTRLTVV.

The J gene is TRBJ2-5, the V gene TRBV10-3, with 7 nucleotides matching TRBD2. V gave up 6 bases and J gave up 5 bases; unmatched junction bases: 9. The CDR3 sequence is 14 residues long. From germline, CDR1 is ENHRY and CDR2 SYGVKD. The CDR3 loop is CAIRAREGGETQYF. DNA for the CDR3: TGTGCCATCAGGGCAAGGGAGGGCGGGGAGACCCAGTACTTC.

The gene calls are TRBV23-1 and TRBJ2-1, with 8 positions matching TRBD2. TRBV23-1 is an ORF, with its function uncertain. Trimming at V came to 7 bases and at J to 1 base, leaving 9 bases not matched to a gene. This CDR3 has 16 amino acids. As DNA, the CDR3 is TGCGCCAGCACCAATCTAACTAGCGGATCCTACAATGAGCAGTTCTTC. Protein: CASTNLTSGSYNEQFF.

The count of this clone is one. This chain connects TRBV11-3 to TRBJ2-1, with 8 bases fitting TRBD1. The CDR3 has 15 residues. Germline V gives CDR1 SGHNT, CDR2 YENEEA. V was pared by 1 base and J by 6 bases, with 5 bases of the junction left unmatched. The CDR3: CASSLAGGQVNEQFF. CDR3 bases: TGTGCCAGCAGCTTAGCTGGGGGACAGGTCAATGAGCAGTTCTTC.

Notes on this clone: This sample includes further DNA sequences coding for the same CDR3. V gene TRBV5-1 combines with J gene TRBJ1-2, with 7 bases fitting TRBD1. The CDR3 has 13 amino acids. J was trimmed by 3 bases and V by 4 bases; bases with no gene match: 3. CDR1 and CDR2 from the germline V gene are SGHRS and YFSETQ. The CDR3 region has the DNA TGCGCCAGCAGCATTACAGGGGACTATGGCTACACCTTC. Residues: CASSITGDYGYTF.

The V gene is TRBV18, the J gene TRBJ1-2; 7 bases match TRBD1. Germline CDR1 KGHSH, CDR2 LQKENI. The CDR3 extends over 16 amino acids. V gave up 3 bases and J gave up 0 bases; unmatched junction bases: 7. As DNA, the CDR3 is TGTGCCAGCTCACCTTCGAGGACAGGTCCTAACTATGGCTACACCTTC. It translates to CASSPSRTGPNYGYTF.

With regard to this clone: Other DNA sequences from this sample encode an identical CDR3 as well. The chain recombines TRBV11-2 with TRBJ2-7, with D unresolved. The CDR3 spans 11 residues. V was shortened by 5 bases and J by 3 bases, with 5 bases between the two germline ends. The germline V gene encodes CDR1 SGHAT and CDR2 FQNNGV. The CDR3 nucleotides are TGTGCCAGCAGCCCAAACTACGAGCAGTACTTC. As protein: CASSPNYEQYF.

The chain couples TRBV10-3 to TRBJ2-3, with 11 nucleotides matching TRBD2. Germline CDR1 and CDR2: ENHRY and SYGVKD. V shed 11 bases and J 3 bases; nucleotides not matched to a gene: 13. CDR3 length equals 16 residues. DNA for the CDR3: TGTGCCGCCAGAGACCTAGCGGGAGGTGAGACAGATACGCAGTATTTT. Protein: CAARDLAGGETDTQYF.

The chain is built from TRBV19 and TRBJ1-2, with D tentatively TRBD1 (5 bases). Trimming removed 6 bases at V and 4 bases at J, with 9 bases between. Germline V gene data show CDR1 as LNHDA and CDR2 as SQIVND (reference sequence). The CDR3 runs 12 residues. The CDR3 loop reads CASRSGGYGYTF. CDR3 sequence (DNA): TGTGCCAGTAGATCGGGGGGCTATGGCTACACCTTC. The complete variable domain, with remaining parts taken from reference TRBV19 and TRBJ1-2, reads DGGITQSPKYLFRKEGQNVTLSCEQNLNHDAMYWYRQDPGQGLRLIYYSQIVNDFQKGDIAEGYSVSREKKESFPLTVTSAQKNPTAFYLCASRSGGYGYTFGSGTRLTVV.

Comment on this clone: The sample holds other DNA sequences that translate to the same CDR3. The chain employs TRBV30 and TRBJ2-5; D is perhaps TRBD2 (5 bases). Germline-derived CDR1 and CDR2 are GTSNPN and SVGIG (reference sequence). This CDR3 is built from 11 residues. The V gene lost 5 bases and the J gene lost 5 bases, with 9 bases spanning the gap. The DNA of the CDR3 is TGTGCCTGGTCTGGCGGGGAGACCCAGTACTTC. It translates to CAWSGGETQYF. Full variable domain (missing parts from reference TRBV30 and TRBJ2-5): SQTIHQWPATLVQPVGSPLSLECTVEGTSNPNLYWYRQAAGRGLQLLFYSVGIGQISSEVPQNLSASRPQDRQFILSSKKLLLSDSGFYLCAWSGGETQYFGPGTRLLVL.

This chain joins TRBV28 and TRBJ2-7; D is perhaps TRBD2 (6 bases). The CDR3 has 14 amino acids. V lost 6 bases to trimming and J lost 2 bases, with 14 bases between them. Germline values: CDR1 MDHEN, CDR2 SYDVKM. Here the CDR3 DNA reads TGTGCCAGCAGCCTGGGGGAGGCCCCCTACGAGCAGTACTTC. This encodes CASSLGEAPYEQYF. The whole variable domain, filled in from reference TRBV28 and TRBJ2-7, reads DVKVTQSSRYLVKRTGEKVFLECVQDMDHENMFWYRQDPGLGLRLIYFSYDVKMKEKGDIPEGYSVSREKKERFSLILESASTNQTSMYLCASSLGEAPYEQYFGPGTRLTVT.